This entry describes one T cell receptor beta chain. As originally analysed: Amplifying reference gene primers gave estimates of nucleated cell counts. TCRdb keeps only in-frame clones here, not all; method: immunoSEQ multiplex PCR. V and J calls and clone size are given by that table; D and trimming were obtained from the DNA. The sample yields over 200,000 clones, around four fifths seen once. These data are taken from a study of blood T cell repertoires in COVID-19. CDR1 and CDR2 (germline): LNHNV, YYDKDF (reference sequence). The trim removed 3 bases at V and 5 bases at J, leaving 10 bases unmatched. The CDR3 runs 16 residues.

Sequencing used peripheral blood. The J gene is TRBJ2-7, the V gene TRBV15; 10 positions match TRBD2. The TCR comes from a woman aged 80 or over with active or convalescent COVID-19. Here the CDR3 reads CATSRGERGGVDEQYF. As DNA, the CDR3 is TGTGCCACCAGCAGGGGTGAGCGGGGGGGCGTCGACGAGCAGTACTTC.